These 22 T cell receptor beta chains originate from one sample sequenced in a study of T cell responses to AZD1222 COVID-19 vaccine. TCRdb's table, derived via immunoSEQ multiplex PCR, lists solely in-frame clones and lacks some. The data hold more than 150,000 clones, with around 88% observed a single time. The sequencing here drew on peripheral blood, taken on day 0 of AZD1222 vaccination. These receptors were obtained from an adult in good health.

The J gene is TRBJ1-3, the V gene TRBV28; no clear D gene. Trimming cost V 1 base and J 2 bases, with 6 bases left between them. Germline-derived CDR1 and CDR2 are MDHEN and SYDVKM. The CDR3 is 14 residues long. The CDR3 DNA reads TGTGCCAGCAGTTTATCGCCTCCTGGAAACACCATATATTTT. It translates to CASSLSPPGNTIYF.

The gene calls are TRBV9 and TRBJ1-4; 7 bases are shared with TRBD1. The germline V gene has CDR1 SGDLS and CDR2 YYNGEE. CDR3 length: 15 residues. Germline trimming cut 4 bases from V and 3 bases from J; bases unmatched to any gene: 6. The CDR3 DNA reads TGTGCCAGCAGCACCAGACAGGGACCTAATGAAAAACTGTTTTTT. Protein sequence: CASSTRQGPNEKLFF. Full variable domain (remainder filled in from reference TRBV9 and TRBJ1-4): DSGVTQTPKHLITATGQRVTLRCSPRSGDLSVYWYQQSLDQGLQFLIQYYNGEERAKGNILERFSAQQFPDLHSELNLSSLELGDSALYFCASSTRQGPNEKLFFGSGTQLSVL.

This chain's CDR3 is CASSTAKTEWDRAAGELFF. Here the CDR3 DNA reads TGTGCCAGTAGCACGGCCAAGACGGAGTGGGACAGGGCTGCCGGGGAGCTGTTTTTT. This rearrangement joins TRBV19 to TRBJ2-2; 9 bases match TRBD1. The germline V gene encodes CDR1 LNHDA and CDR2 SQIVND (reference sequence). There are 19 residues in the CDR3. The V and J ends lost 6 bases and 6 bases, in that order; junction bases with no gene match: 20.

This chain joins TRBV29-1 and TRBJ2-3; 12 bases map to TRBD2. Germline CDR1 reads SQVTM; CDR2 reads ANQGSEA. The ends lost 5 bases at V and 2 bases at J; junction bases unmatched: 8. The CDR3 length is 16 residues. The CDR3 DNA follows: TGCAGCGTTTCTCCGGGACTAGCGGGTCTCACAGATACGCAGTATTTT. It codes for CSVSPGLAGLTDTQYF.

The rearrangement uses TRBV19 and TRBJ1-1; D is uncertain. Deletions cut 0 bases from V and 10 bases from J, with 12 bases between. The germline CDR1 and CDR2 sequences are LNHDA and SQIVND (reference sequence). The CDR3 is 13 residues long. The DNA of the CDR3 is TGTGCCAGTAGTATAGATCATAAAACGAGAGCTTTCTTT. It specifies CASSIDHKTRAFF.

This chain joins TRBV7-8 and TRBJ1-4; D unresolved. Per the germline V gene, CDR1 is SGHVS and CDR2 is FQNEAQ. There are 14 residues in the CDR3. The V end was cut by 5 bases, the J end by 4 bases, with 11 bases between. CDR3 residues: CASSLDGFNEKLFF. CDR3 nucleotides: TGTGCCAGCAGCCTGGACGGGTTTAATGAAAAACTGTTTTTT.

This chain joins TRBV9 and TRBJ1-1; 7 positions match TRBD1. V dropped 4 bases and J dropped 5; count of bases not matched to a gene: 8. This CDR3 has 14 amino acids. Germline lookup yields CDR1 SGDLS and CDR2 YYNGEE. The CDR3 sequence is CASSPRQGRTEAFF. The CDR3 DNA reads TGTGCCAGCAGCCCCCGACAGGGACGGACTGAAGCTTTCTTT.

V is TRBV5-1 and J is TRBJ1-4, with TRBD1 matching 7 bases. CDR1 is SGHRS, CDR2 YFSETQ, per germline. V lost 1 base and J lost 8; bases outside the gene matches: 5. The length of the CDR3 is 14 residues. In DNA form, the CDR3 reads TGCGCCAGCAGCTTGACAGGGGTGCAAGAAAAACTGTTTTTT. This translates into CASSLTGVQEKLFF. Based on the CDR3 plus reference TRBV5-1 and TRBJ1-4, the full variable domain is KAGVTQTPRYLIKTRGQQVTLSCSPISGHRSVSWYQQTPGQGLQFLFEYFSETQRNKGNFPGRFSGRQFSNSRSEMNVSTLELGDSALYLCASSLTGVQEKLFFGSGTQLSVL.

In its sample, this clone was seen once. Here the CDR3 DNA reads TGTGCCAGCAGTTTACAGGGAGTGGCTGAAGCTTTCTTT. It encodes CASSLQGVAEAFF. The chain couples TRBV28 to TRBJ1-1; D is possibly TRBD1 (5 bases). This CDR3 has 13 amino acids. CDR1 and CDR2 from the germline V gene are MDHEN and SYDVKM. V shed 2 bases and J shed 6 bases, with 10 bases lying between them.

The rearrangement uses TRBV7-3 and TRBJ2-1; D is possibly TRBD2 (6 bases). CDR3 length: 15 residues. Germline V gene sequence: CDR1 SGHTA, CDR2 FQGTGA. V was pared by 5 bases and J by 0 bases, with 11 bases between. CDR3: CASSTGLSSYNEQFF. The CDR3 bases are TGTGCCAGCAGCACGGGACTGAGCTCCTACAATGAGCAGTTCTTC.

CDR3 coding DNA: TGTGCCAGTTTAGCGGGAGACACAGATACGCAGTATTTT. Protein sequence: CASLAGDTDTQYF. This chain uses TRBV6-5 with TRBJ2-3, with 9 bases matching TRBD2. Germline lookup yields CDR1 MNHEY and CDR2 SVGAGI. This CDR3 spans 13 amino acids. With 9 bases clipped from V and 2 bases from J, the junction kept 3 bases outside the gene matches.

The chain joins TRBV15 to TRBJ2-7; tentative D call: TRBD1 (6 bases). This CDR3 is 14 amino acids long. The ends were cut back, 5 bases at V and 3 bases at J, with 14 bases in the middle. Germline V gene sequence: CDR1 LNHNV, CDR2 YYDKDF (reference sequence). CDR3 DNA sequence: TGTGCCACCAGCCCCGTAGGGGGTATCTACGAGCAGTACTTC. Translated: CATSPVGGIYEQYF.

The rearrangement uses TRBV30 and TRBJ2-7; 8 bases align to TRBD2. With 4 bases clipped from V and 2 bases from J, the junction kept 10 bases outside the gene matches. In germline, CDR1 is GTSNPN, CDR2 SVGIG (reference sequence). This CDR3 is built from 15 residues. The CDR3 protein is CAWNPTGGFTYEQYF. The CDR3 DNA reads TGTGCCTGGAACCCAACGGGAGGGTTTACCTACGAGCAGTACTTC.

The chain couples TRBV5-1 to TRBJ2-1, with 15 bases that match TRBD2. The CDR3 loop spans 18 amino acids. V shed 0 bases and J 7 bases; nucleotides not matched to a gene: 8. CDR1 and CDR2 from the germline V gene are SGHRS and YFSETQ. Here the CDR3 reads CASSLGTSGRASWNEQFF. CDR3 bases: TGCGCCAGCAGCTTGGGGACTAGCGGGAGGGCTAGTTGGAATGAGCAGTTCTTC.

This chain joins TRBV5-4 and TRBJ2-1, with no clear D. The germline V gene has CDR1 SGHNT and CDR2 YYREEE (reference sequence). V lost 0 bases to trimming and J lost 4 bases, with 14 bases between them. The CDR3 sequence is 16 residues long. The CDR3 spells CASSLAGLGIYNEQFF. CDR3 in DNA: TGTGCCAGCAGCTTGGCCGGGCTAGGTATTTACAATGAGCAGTTCTTC.

The CDR3 spells CAISDRLQETQYF. For the CDR3, the DNA is TGTGCCATCAGTGATAGGCTACAAGAGACCCAGTACTTC. The rearrangement links TRBV10-3 to TRBJ2-5, with unresolved D. V lost 3 bases and J 2 bases, leaving 7 bases between the germline ends. The germline CDR1 and CDR2 sequences are ENHRY and SYGVKD. The CDR3 runs to 13 residues.

This clone was seen more than once but under ten times. The gene calls are TRBV27 and TRBJ1-5, with TRBD1 matching 7 bases. Germline V gives CDR1 MNHEY, CDR2 SMNVEV (reference sequence). The CDR3 consists of 16 residues. Trimming removed 11 bases from V and 4 bases from J; junction bases left unmatched: 17. For the CDR3, the DNA is TGTGCCCTCAGGGGGTATGGACAGGCATTTAATCAGCCCCAGCATTTT. Its protein is CALRGYGQAFNQPQHF.

V gene TRBV3-1 (or the pseudogene TRBV3-2) combines with J gene TRBJ2-2, with D possibly being TRBD1 (6 bases). Looked up from germline, CDR1 is LGHDT and CDR2 is YNNKEL (reference sequence). The length of the CDR3 is 14 residues. The germline V and J ends were trimmed by 6 bases and 0 bases, with 8 bases remaining between them. Here the CDR3 reads CASRQGSNTGELFF. Written as DNA, the CDR3 is TGTGCCAGCAGACAGGGTTCGAACACCGGGGAGCTGTTTTTT.

The sample holds a few counts of this clone. V is TRBV6-5 and J is TRBJ1-1; D uncertain. Germline values: CDR1 MNHEY, CDR2 SVGAGI. V was pared by 0 bases and J by 11 bases, with 16 bases between. CDR3 size: 14 residues. CDR3 sequence: CASSYSKSDPQAFF. CDR3 in DNA: TGTGCCAGCAGTTACTCGAAAAGCGATCCCCAGGCTTTCTTT.

This sequence joins TRBV2 and TRBJ2-2; 7 bases fit TRBD1. The CDR3 contains 13 residues. After removal of 7 bases from V and 4 bases from J, the junction contained 3 bases not matched to a gene. CDR1 is SNHLY, CDR2 FYNNEI, per germline. The CDR3 loop is CASMGQTTGELFF. The CDR3, as DNA: TGTGCCAGCATGGGACAGACCACCGGGGAGCTGTTTTTT.

The rearrangement links TRBV5-4 to TRBJ1-1; no clear D. CDR1 is SGHNT and CDR2 is YYREEE in the germline V gene (reference sequence). The CDR3 has 15 residues. Deletions cut 3 bases from V and 1 base from J, with 13 bases between. CDR3 residues: CASSSGRRSNTEAFF. CDR3 DNA: TGTGCCAGCAGCTCGGGCAGGCGGTCGAACACTGAAGCTTTCTTT.

This clone showed up just once. The chain combines TRBV4-1 with TRBJ1-3; D is perhaps TRBD1 (6 bases). CDR3 length: 16 residues. V dropped 4 bases and J dropped 0 bases, with 13 bases sitting between them. Germline CDR1 is MGHRA and CDR2 is YSYEKL. The CDR3 here is CASSLGQSLSGNTIYF. The CDR3 region has the DNA TGCGCCAGCAGCCTAGGACAGTCACTCTCTGGAAACACCATATATTTT.